The rows below give T cell receptor beta chains drawn from one sample of a study of blood T cells in healthy people across ages. TCRdb ran MiXCR on the 5' RACE reads and lists one entry per CDR3 protein. The repertoire consists of some 700,000 distinct CDR3 sequences, with about 20% occurring once and the leading ten covering roughly 22%. The source material was blood. These receptors originate from a man in his sixties or seventies in good health. Both conserved end residues are part of each CDR3. A D gene is named only where the DNA matches it firmly. Size values are once, few and many counts, or a class for expanded clones, and some rows have none.

v_call: TRBV29-1; clone_size: few; j_call: TRBJ2-3; d_call: TRBD2; cdr3_nt: TGCAGCGTACCTCGGGGGGGTACAGATACGCAGTATTTT; cdr3_aa: CSVPRGGTDTQYF
v_call: TRBV9; clone_size: .; j_call: TRBJ2-1; d_call: .; cdr3_nt: TGTGCCAGCAGCGTTAGGGGCTATTACAATGAGCAGTTCTTC; cdr3_aa: CASSVRGYYNEQFF
v_call: TRBV5-1; clone_size: few; j_call: TRBJ1-1; d_call: TRBD1; cdr3_nt: TGCGCCAGCAGGTGGCAGGGGGATATGAACACTGAAGCTTTCTTT; cdr3_aa: CASRWQGDMNTEAFF
v_call: TRBV6-6; clone_size: few; j_call: TRBJ2-6; d_call: TRBD1; cdr3_nt: TGTGCCAGCAGTTTCGACAGGGTCGGGGCCAACGTCCTGACTTTC; cdr3_aa: CASSFDRVGANVLTF
v_call: TRBV20-1; clone_size: .; j_call: TRBJ1-3; d_call: .; cdr3_nt: TGCAGTGCTACCACAGGGACTCTCTCTGGAAACACCATATATTTT; cdr3_aa: CSATTGTLSGNTIYF
v_call: TRBV7-2; clone_size: .; j_call: TRBJ2-1; d_call: .; cdr3_nt: TGTGCCAGCACCTCCAGCAATGAGCAGTTCTTC; cdr3_aa: CASTSSNEQFF
v_call: TRBV5-5; clone_size: .; j_call: TRBJ1-3; d_call: TRBD1; cdr3_nt: TGTGCCAGCAGCGCAGGGGGCAGGACTGGAAACACCATATATTTT; cdr3_aa: CASSAGGRTGNTIYF
v_call: TRBV29-1; clone_size: .; j_call: TRBJ2-1; d_call: .; cdr3_nt: TGCAGCGTTCCCCGGGGTTCCTCCTCCTACAATGAGCGGTTCTTC; cdr3_aa: CSVPRGSSSYNERFF
v_call: TRBV28; clone_size: .; j_call: TRBJ2-4; d_call: TRBD1; cdr3_nt: TGTGCCAGCAGTGCCCCGGGACAGTTAGCCAAAAACATTCAGTACTTC; cdr3_aa: CASSAPGQLAKNIQYF
v_call: TRBV2; clone_size: .; j_call: TRBJ1-2; d_call: TRBD1; cdr3_nt: TGTGCCAGCAGTGCTCAGGGGGCAGGTGGCTACACCTTC; cdr3_aa: CASSAQGAGGYTF
v_call: TRBV20-1; clone_size: .; j_call: TRBJ2-1; d_call: TRBD1; cdr3_nt: TGCAGTGCCGGACAGGGGGCTAGAGAGCAGTTCTTC; cdr3_aa: CSAGQGAREQFF
v_call: TRBV29-1; clone_size: few; j_call: TRBJ1-1; d_call: .; cdr3_nt: TGCAGCGTTTTGATGAACACTGAAGCTTTCTTT; cdr3_aa: CSVLMNTEAFF
v_call: TRBV7-2; clone_size: few; j_call: TRBJ2-5; d_call: TRBD2; cdr3_nt: TGTGCCAGCAGCCCAAACGCCGGACTAGCGGGGAAGTGGGAGACCCAGTACTTC; cdr3_aa: CASSPNAGLAGKWETQYF
v_call: TRBV12-3/TRBV12-4; clone_size: many; j_call: TRBJ2-6; d_call: .; cdr3_nt: TGTGCCAGCAGTTCTCGCACAGGGCAATCTGGGGCCAACGTCCTGACTTTC; cdr3_aa: CASSSRTGQSGANVLTF
v_call: TRBV29-1; clone_size: .; j_call: TRBJ2-5; d_call: TRBD2; cdr3_nt: TGCAGCGTTGAGGGACTAGGGAATTCTGAGACCCAGTACTTC; cdr3_aa: CSVEGLGNSETQYF
v_call: TRBV4-1; clone_size: .; j_call: TRBJ2-3; d_call: TRBD2; cdr3_nt: TGCGCCAGCAGCCAACTTCTAGCGGCCACAGATACGCAGTATTTT; cdr3_aa: CASSQLLAATDTQYF
v_call: TRBV20-1; clone_size: few; j_call: TRBJ2-7; d_call: .; cdr3_nt: TGCAGTGCGGACATCACATACGAGCAGTACTTC; cdr3_aa: CSADITYEQYF
v_call: TRBV20-1; clone_size: .; j_call: TRBJ1-1; d_call: TRBD1; cdr3_nt: TGCAGTGCTTGGAAAAGCCCGGGACAGGGGACTGAAGCTTTCTTT; cdr3_aa: CSAWKSPGQGTEAFF
v_call: TRBV6-2/TRBV6-3; clone_size: .; j_call: TRBJ1-1; d_call: .; cdr3_nt: TGTGCCAGCGGAGGTATGCGGACCCGAGGCACTGAAGCTTTCTTT; cdr3_aa: CASGGMRTRGTEAFF
v_call: TRBV7-2; clone_size: many; j_call: TRBJ2-1; d_call: .; cdr3_nt: TGTGCCAGCAGTCCTTTTCGCGGCTCCTACAATGAGCAGTTCTTC; cdr3_aa: CASSPFRGSYNEQFF
v_call: TRBV15; clone_size: few; j_call: TRBJ2-1; d_call: TRBD2; cdr3_nt: TGTGCCACCAGCCCGGAGCGGGGGTCTTACAATGAGCAGTTCTTC; cdr3_aa: CATSPERGSYNEQFF
v_call: TRBV5-8; clone_size: .; j_call: TRBJ2-1; d_call: TRBD2; cdr3_nt: TGTGCCAGCAGCTTCGGACTAGCGGAAAGCTCCTACAATGAGCAGTTCTTC; cdr3_aa: CASSFGLAESSYNEQFF
v_call: TRBV20-1; clone_size: few; j_call: TRBJ2-4; d_call: .; cdr3_nt: TGCAGTGCTAAGGGACCACCGCTACCCTTAGCCAAAAACATTCAGTACTTC; cdr3_aa: CSAKGPPLPLAKNIQYF
v_call: TRBV10-2; clone_size: few; j_call: TRBJ2-5; d_call: TRBD1; cdr3_nt: TGCGCCAGCAGTGAGCCCCGGGACAGGGGGGTCGCTGAGCAGTACTTC; cdr3_aa: CASSEPRDRGVAEQYF
v_call: TRBV27; clone_size: .; j_call: TRBJ2-7; d_call: .; cdr3_nt: TGTGCCAGCAGTTACGGCCCCTACGAGCAGTACTTC; cdr3_aa: CASSYGPYEQYF
v_call: TRBV7-9; clone_size: .; j_call: TRBJ2-7; d_call: .; cdr3_nt: TGTGCCAGCAGCTTAGGCGGGGGCAGCTCCTACGAGCAGTACTTC; cdr3_aa: CASSLGGGSSYEQYF
v_call: TRBV12-3/TRBV12-4; clone_size: .; j_call: TRBJ1-3; d_call: .; cdr3_nt: TGTGCCAGCAGTTTCCCAGGGTCAAACACCATATATTTT; cdr3_aa: CASSFPGSNTIYF
v_call: TRBV6-6; clone_size: .; j_call: TRBJ2-7; d_call: TRBD2; cdr3_nt: TGTGCCAGCAGTGCCGGACTAGCCAGCTCCTACGAGCAGTACTTC; cdr3_aa: CASSAGLASSYEQYF
v_call: TRBV10-2; clone_size: .; j_call: TRBJ2-5; d_call: TRBD2; cdr3_nt: TGCGCCAGCAGTGATGGACTAGCGGGGGGGCAAGAGACCCAGTACTTC; cdr3_aa: CASSDGLAGGQETQYF
v_call: TRBV27; clone_size: .; j_call: TRBJ2-7; d_call: .; cdr3_nt: TGTGCCAGCTTTTACGAGCAGTACTTC; cdr3_aa: CASFYEQYF
v_call: TRBV20-1; clone_size: .; j_call: TRBJ2-5; d_call: .; cdr3_nt: TGCAGTGCTAGAGATAACCTCCTTCAAGAGACCCAGTACTTC; cdr3_aa: CSARDNLLQETQYF
v_call: TRBV3-1; clone_size: .; j_call: TRBJ1-2; d_call: .; cdr3_nt: TGTGCCAGCAGCCTAAGCGCCGGGACAAACTATGGCTACACCTTC; cdr3_aa: CASSLSAGTNYGYTF
v_call: TRBV7-2; clone_size: few; j_call: TRBJ2-2; d_call: TRBD1; cdr3_nt: TGTGCCAGCAATGTACAGGGGACCTGGGAGCTGTTTTTT; cdr3_aa: CASNVQGTWELFF
v_call: TRBV5-1; clone_size: .; j_call: TRBJ2-3; d_call: TRBD2; cdr3_nt: TGCGCCAGCAGGCTTGGACTAGCGGGGAAAACAGATACGCAGTATTTT; cdr3_aa: CASRLGLAGKTDTQYF
v_call: TRBV20-1; clone_size: .; j_call: TRBJ2-3; d_call: TRBD2; cdr3_nt: TGCAGTGCTAGAGTCCCTGGTGGGACTAGCGGACATTCATATACGCAGTATTTT; cdr3_aa: CSARVPGGTSGHSYTQYF
v_call: TRBV24-1; clone_size: few; j_call: TRBJ2-1; d_call: .; cdr3_nt: TGTGCCACCAGTGATCAGGGTCACAATGAGCAGTTCTTC; cdr3_aa: CATSDQGHNEQFF
v_call: TRBV5-1; clone_size: once; j_call: TRBJ2-4; d_call: .; cdr3_nt: TGCGCCAGCAGCTTGGGAGGCGGGACCACAAACATTCAGTACTTC; cdr3_aa: CASSLGGGTTNIQYF
v_call: TRBV9; clone_size: .; j_call: TRBJ2-3; d_call: .; cdr3_nt: TGTGCCAGCAGCGTAGGAGGATTCGGCACAGATACGCAGTATTTT; cdr3_aa: CASSVGGFGTDTQYF
v_call: TRBV12-3/TRBV12-4; clone_size: few; j_call: TRBJ2-4; d_call: .; cdr3_nt: TGTGCCAGCAGTTTCGGGCAGTGGGACATTCAGTACTTC; cdr3_aa: CASSFGQWDIQYF
v_call: TRBV7-9; clone_size: .; j_call: TRBJ2-7; d_call: .; cdr3_nt: TGTGCCAGCAGCTATACTAGCTTCACTGACGAGCAGTACTTC; cdr3_aa: CASSYTSFTDEQYF
v_call: TRBV9; clone_size: .; j_call: TRBJ2-7; d_call: .; cdr3_nt: TGTGCCAGCAGCGTAGCGCCTTCGGGCTACGAGCAGTACTTC; cdr3_aa: CASSVAPSGYEQYF